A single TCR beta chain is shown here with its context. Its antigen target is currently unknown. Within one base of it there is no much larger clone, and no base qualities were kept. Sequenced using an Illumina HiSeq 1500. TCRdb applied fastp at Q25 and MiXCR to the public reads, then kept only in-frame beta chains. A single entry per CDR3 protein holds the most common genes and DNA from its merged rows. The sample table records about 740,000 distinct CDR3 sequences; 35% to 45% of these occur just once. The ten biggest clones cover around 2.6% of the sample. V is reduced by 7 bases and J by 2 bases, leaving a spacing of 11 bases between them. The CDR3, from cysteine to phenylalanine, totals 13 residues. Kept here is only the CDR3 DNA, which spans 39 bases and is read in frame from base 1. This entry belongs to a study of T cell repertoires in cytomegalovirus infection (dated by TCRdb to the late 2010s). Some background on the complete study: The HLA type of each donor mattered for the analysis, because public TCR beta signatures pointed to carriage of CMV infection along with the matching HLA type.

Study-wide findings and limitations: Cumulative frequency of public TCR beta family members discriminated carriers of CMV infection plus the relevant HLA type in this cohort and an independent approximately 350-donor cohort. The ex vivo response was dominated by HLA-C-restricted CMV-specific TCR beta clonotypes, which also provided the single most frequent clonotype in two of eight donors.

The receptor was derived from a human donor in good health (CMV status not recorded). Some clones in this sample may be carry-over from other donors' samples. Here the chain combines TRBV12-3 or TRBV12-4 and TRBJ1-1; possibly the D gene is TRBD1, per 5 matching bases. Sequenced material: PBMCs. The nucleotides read TGTGCCAGCACCGTGACAGTTAACACTGAAGCTTTCTTT. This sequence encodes CASTVTVNTEAFF.